This T cell receptor (beta chain) was profiled in a study of cytomegalovirus exposure and HLA in healthy donors. Findings and limits, study-wide: Most TCR sequences were uncommon, yet certain public TCRs appeared in many donors.

This clone was seen only a few times. Its antigen is not identified. The repertoire was sequenced with immunoSEQ multiplex PCR; TCRdb's copy has only in-frame clones and lacks some. The sample includes some 320,000 clones, 87% of them seen just once. While the first cohort had fewer than 850 subjects, the donors belonged to the separate validation cohort of about 110 subjects. CDR3 length: 13 amino acids. V shed 3 bases and J shed 2 bases, with 8 bases lying between them. Per germline, CDR1 LNHNV and CDR2 YYDKDF (reference sequence). The chain combines TRBV15 with TRBJ2-7, with a weak D call TRBD1 (6 bases). The source is a woman aged 25 to 45 in good health and CMV-seropositive. The sample taken for sequencing was PBMCs. The CDR3: CATSRDRTYEQYF. The CDR3 nucleotides are TGTGCCACCAGCAGGGACAGAACCTACGAGCAGTACTTC.